The entry that follows covers one T cell receptor (beta chain) sequence. RNA was extracted with the RNeasy kit, and a quantity of about 0.45 to 1 ug was reverse transcribed using random hexamers. The immunoSEQ assay covered 54 Vbeta and 13 Jbeta segments for CDR3. TCRdb reanalysed the immunoSEQ multiplex PCR reads using MiXCR and keeps one entry per CDR3 protein. The table includes approximately 150,000 distinct CDR3 sequences, 94% detected once. The data are from a study of CD8 T cells in Susac syndrome. After removal of 10 bases from V and 1 base from J, the junction contained 6 bases not matched to a gene. This CDR3 is 15 amino acids long. In germline, CDR1 is SGHAT, CDR2 FQNNGV.

The chain has TRBV11-2 and TRBJ2-3; the match to TRBD2 covers 12 bases. The source of this sequence is a human donor in good health. Sequenced sample: CD4+ T cells from PBMCs. As DNA, the CDR3 is TGTGCCACCTCATCTAGCGGGAGGGGCACAGATACGCAGTATTTT. Its protein is CATSSSGRGTDTQYF.